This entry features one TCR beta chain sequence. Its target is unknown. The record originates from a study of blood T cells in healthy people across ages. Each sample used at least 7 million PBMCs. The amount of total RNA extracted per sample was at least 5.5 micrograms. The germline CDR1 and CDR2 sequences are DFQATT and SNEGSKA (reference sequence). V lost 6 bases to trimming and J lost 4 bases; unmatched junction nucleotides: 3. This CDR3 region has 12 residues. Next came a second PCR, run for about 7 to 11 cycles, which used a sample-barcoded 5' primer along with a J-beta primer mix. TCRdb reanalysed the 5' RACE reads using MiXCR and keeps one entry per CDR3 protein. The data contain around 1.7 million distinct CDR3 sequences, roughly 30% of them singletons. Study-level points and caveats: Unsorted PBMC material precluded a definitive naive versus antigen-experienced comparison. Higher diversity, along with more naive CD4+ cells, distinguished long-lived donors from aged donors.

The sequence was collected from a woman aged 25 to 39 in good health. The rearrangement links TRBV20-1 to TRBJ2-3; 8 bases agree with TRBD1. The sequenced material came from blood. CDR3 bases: TGCAGTGCCCAGGGGGCCTCAGATACGCAGTATTTT. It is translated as CSAQGASDTQYF.